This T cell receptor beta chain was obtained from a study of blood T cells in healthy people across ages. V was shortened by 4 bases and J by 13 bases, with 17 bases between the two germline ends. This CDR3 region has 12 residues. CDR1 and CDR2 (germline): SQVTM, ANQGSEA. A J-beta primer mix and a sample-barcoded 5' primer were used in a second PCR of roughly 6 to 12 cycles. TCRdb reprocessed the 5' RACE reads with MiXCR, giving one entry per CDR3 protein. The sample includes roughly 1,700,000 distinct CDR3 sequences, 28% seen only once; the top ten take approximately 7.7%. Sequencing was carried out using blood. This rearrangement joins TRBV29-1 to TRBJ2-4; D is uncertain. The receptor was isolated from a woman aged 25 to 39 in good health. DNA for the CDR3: TGCAGCGTTGTTTCCGCCACCTACGGGCAGTACTTC. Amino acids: CSVVSATYGQYF.